These 5 T cell receptor beta chains originate from one sample sequenced in a study of long-term antiretroviral therapy in people with HIV. Version v3.0 of the immunoSEQ assay was performed at survey level. The repertoire was sequenced with immunoSEQ multiplex PCR; TCRdb's copy has only in-frame clones and lacks some. The sample lists some 17,000 clones, around four fifths occurring once. This specimen was unsorted PBMCs, taken 2.1 years before starting antiretroviral therapy. The origin of the receptors is a man aged 25 to 40 with HIV.

The rearrangement joins TRBV15 to TRBJ2-2; no firm D call. The CDR3 consists of 15 residues. Germline V lookup: CDR1 LNHNV, CDR2 YYDKDF (reference sequence). V lost 0 bases to trimming and J lost 7 bases, with 12 bases between them. This chain's CDR3 is CATSRDGPAYGELFF. DNA of the CDR3: TGTGCCACCAGCAGAGACGGACCGGCTTACGGGGAGCTGTTTTTT.

This sequence joins TRBV27 and TRBJ1-3; D uncertain. The germline CDR1 and CDR2 sequences are MNHEY and SMNVEV (reference sequence). Trimming left V 0 bases short and J 2 bases short, with 8 bases between. The CDR3 sequence is 15 residues long. DNA for the CDR3: TGTGCCAGCAGTTTATCATCCGGGGCTGGAAACACCATATATTTT. This codes for CASSLSSGAGNTIYF.

In its sample, this clone was seen a few times. The V call is TRBV7-9, the J call TRBJ1-4; 8 bases match TRBD1. CDR1 and CDR2 (germline): SEHNR, FQNEAQ (reference sequence). Trimming took 5 bases from V and 4 from J; bases not matched to a gene: 9. This CDR3 comprises 16 residues. The DNA for the CDR3 is TGTGCCAGCAGCACGTCGTGGACAGGGAGTAATGAAAAACTGTTTTTT. This codes for CASSTSWTGSNEKLFF.

This clone turned up a few times. The V call is TRBV5-4, the J call TRBJ1-3, with a tentative D call TRBD1 (5 bases). The CDR3 sequence is 14 residues long. V was cut by 1 base and J by 7 bases, with 12 bases left in between. Germline CDR1 reads SGHNT; CDR2 reads YYREEE (reference sequence). CDR3 amino acids: CASSLMGLRNTIYF. The CDR3 DNA follows: TGTGCCAGCAGCTTGATGGGGCTGAGGAACACCATATATTTT.

This clone came up once. DNA for the CDR3: TGTGCCAGCAGTATGCTTGGCGGGGTGGTAAATGAGCAGTTCTTC. This gives the protein CASSMLGGVVNEQFF. The chain has TRBV27 and TRBJ2-1; D is possibly TRBD2 (6 bases). V lost 5 bases, J lost 7 bases, and 18 bases lay in between. CDR3 size: 15 residues. Germline V gene data show CDR1 as MNHEY and CDR2 as SMNVEV (reference sequence).